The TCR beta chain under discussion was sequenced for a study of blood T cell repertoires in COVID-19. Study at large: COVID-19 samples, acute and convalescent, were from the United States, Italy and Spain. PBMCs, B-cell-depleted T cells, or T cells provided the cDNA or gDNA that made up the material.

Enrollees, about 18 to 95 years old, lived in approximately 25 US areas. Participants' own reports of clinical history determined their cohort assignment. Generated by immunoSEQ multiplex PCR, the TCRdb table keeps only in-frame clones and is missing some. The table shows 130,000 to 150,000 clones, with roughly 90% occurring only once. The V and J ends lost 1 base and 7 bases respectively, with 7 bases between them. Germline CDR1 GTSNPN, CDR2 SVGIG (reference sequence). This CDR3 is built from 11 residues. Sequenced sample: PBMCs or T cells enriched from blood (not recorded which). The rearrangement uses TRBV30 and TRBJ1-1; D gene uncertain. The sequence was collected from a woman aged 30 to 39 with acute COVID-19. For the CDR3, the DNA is TGTGCCTGGAGTGCCCCAATTGAAGCTTTCTTT. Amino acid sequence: CAWSAPIEAFF. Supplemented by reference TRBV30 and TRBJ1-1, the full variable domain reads SQTIHQWPATLVQPVGSPLSLECTVEGTSNPNLYWYRQAAGRGLQLLFYSVGIGQISSEVPQNLSASRPQDRQFILSSKKLLLSDSGFYLCAWSAPIEAFFGQGTRLTVV.